The 18 T cell receptor beta chains in this list originate from one sample, sequenced in a study of blood T cell repertoires in COVID-19. Generated by immunoSEQ multiplex PCR, the TCRdb table keeps only in-frame clones and is missing some. The sample includes over 25,000 clones, approximately 85% of them seen just once. What was sequenced was peripheral blood. The source of these receptors is a man older than 75 with active COVID-19.

V and J are TRBV11-2 and TRBJ1-1; 9 nucleotides line up with TRBD1. Germline CDR1 SGHAT, CDR2 FQNNGV. This CDR3 is built from 14 residues. V shed 6 bases, J shed 4 bases, and the junction held 6 bases outside the gene matches. In nucleotides, the CDR3 is TGTGCCAGCAGTAACAACAGGGGGCCCACTGAAGCTTTCTTT. Protein: CASSNNRGPTEAFF.

This chain joins TRBV6-6 and TRBJ2-7, with TRBD1 matching over 8 bases. Germline V gene sequence: CDR1 MNHNY, CDR2 SVGAGI (reference sequence). Trimming removed 4 bases from V and 2 bases from J; junction bases left unmatched: 4. This CDR3 is 14 amino acids long. The CDR3 sequence is CASSSGTGTYEQYF. Written as DNA, the CDR3 is TGTGCCAGCAGTTCTGGGACAGGAACCTACGAGCAGTACTTC.

The chain has TRBV9 and TRBJ2-3; D is unresolved. This CDR3 contains 13 residues. CDR1 SGDLS and CDR2 YYNGEE come from the germline V gene. The V gene lost 0 bases and the J gene lost 3 bases, with 5 bases spanning the gap. The CDR3 sequence is CASSVVTTDTQYF. For the CDR3, the DNA is TGTGCCAGCAGCGTAGTGACAACAGATACGCAGTATTTT.

The chain uses TRBV5-4 and TRBJ2-7; 8 bases are shared with TRBD1. Germline-derived CDR1 and CDR2 are SGHNT and YYREEE (reference sequence). CDR3 size: 14 residues. J gave up 4 bases and V 4 bases, and 7 bases lay outside the gene matches. The CDR3 loop is CASSPGQDKYEQYF. In DNA, the CDR3 is TGTGCCAGCAGCCCGGGACAGGACAAATACGAGCAGTACTTC. Full variable domain (rest looked up from reference TRBV5-4 and TRBJ2-7): ETGVTQSPTHLIKTRGQQVTLRCSSQSGHNTVSWYQQALGQGPQFIFQYYREEENGRGNFPPRFSGLQFPNYSSELNVNALELDDSALYLCASSPGQDKYEQYFGPGTRLTVT.

The chain recombines TRBV10-1 with TRBJ2-1; TRBD2 matches 11 bases. CDR3 size: 13 residues. V shed 4 bases and J 16 bases; nucleotides not matched to a gene: 9. In germline, CDR1 is WNHNN, CDR2 SYGVQD (reference sequence). The CDR3: CASSAPSGGNGFF. The DNA for the CDR3 is TGCGCCAGCAGTGCCCCTAGCGGGGGGAACGGTTTCTTC.

V is TRBV19 and J is TRBJ1-5; a weak D match, TRBD1 (5 bases). The germline gives CDR1 LNHDA, CDR2 SQIVND (reference sequence). CDR3 length: 15 amino acids. V lost 6 bases to trimming and J lost 6 bases, with 18 bases between them. The CDR3 DNA reads as TGTGCCAGTAGATTGGGGGGTGGGGCCCCTCAGCCCCAGCATTTT. This sequence encodes CASRLGGGAPQPQHF.

This chain links TRBV12-3 or TRBV12-4 with TRBJ2-7; tentatively, D is TRBD2 (5 bases). The CDR3 runs 12 residues. Trimming pared 7 bases from V and 6 bases from J, leaving 13 bases between. The CDR3 is CASTPGFSEQYF. For the CDR3, the DNA is TGTGCCAGCACCCCGGGATTCTCCGAGCAGTACTTC.

This clone was detected once. The rearrangement joins TRBV7-3 to TRBJ2-5; possible D gene TRBD2, 6 bases. CDR1 SGHTA and CDR2 FQGTGA come from the germline V gene. The CDR3 totals 15 residues. Deletions cut 5 bases from V and 2 bases from J, with 15 bases between. CDR3 residues: CASSQVVGGQETQYF. The CDR3, as DNA: TGTGCCAGCAGCCAGGTCGTGGGGGGTCAAGAGACCCAGTACTTC.

This clone has more than one count but fewer than ten. This chain uses TRBV7-9 with TRBJ1-2; possible D gene TRBD1, 6 bases. V shed 5 bases and J shed 4 bases, with 14 bases lying between them. The length of the CDR3 is 14 residues. The germline CDR1 and CDR2 sequences are SEHNR and FQNEAQ (reference sequence). The chain's CDR3 is CASSTQQGVYGYTF. CDR3 in DNA: TGTGCCAGCAGCACACAACAGGGAGTCTATGGCTACACCTTC.

This clone came up once. This chain uses TRBV7-3 with TRBJ2-1; tentative D call: TRBD2 (6 bases). Trimming removed 2 bases at V and 5 bases at J, with 13 bases between. Germline V gene lookup returns CDR1 SGHTA and CDR2 FQGTGA. The CDR3 is 15 amino acids. The chain's CDR3 is CASSLDIWGDNEQFF. As DNA, the CDR3 is TGTGCCAGCAGCTTAGACATTTGGGGGGACAATGAGCAGTTCTTC.

The chain recombines TRBV2 with TRBJ1-3; tentative D call: TRBD1 (5 bases). Germline V gene data show CDR1 as SNHLY and CDR2 as FYNNEI. The germline V and J ends were trimmed by 5 bases and 4 bases, with 6 bases remaining between them. CDR3 length: 12 residues. The CDR3 spells CASSRQGNTIYF. In nucleotides, the CDR3 is TGTGCCAGCAGTCGACAGGGAAACACCATATATTTT.

This sequence joins TRBV3-1 (or the pseudogene TRBV3-2) and TRBJ2-7; TRBD2 might be the D (6 bases). Germline assignment: CDR1 LGHDT and CDR2 YNNKEL (reference sequence). CDR3 length equals 14 residues. V was clipped by 4 bases and J by 4 bases, with 14 bases between them. CDR3 amino acids: CASSLPGSAYEQYF. The CDR3 bases are TGTGCCAGCAGCCTCCCCGGGAGTGCTTACGAGCAGTACTTC.

This clone was recorded only once. The genes are TRBV12-5 and TRBJ2-3, with 9 bases aligning to TRBD1. CDR1 and CDR2 (germline): LGHNT, FRNRAP. After removal of 5 bases from V and 5 bases from J, the junction contained 5 bases not matched to a gene. The length of the CDR3 is 14 residues. The CDR3 sequence: CASGPGTGRDTQYF. CDR3 bases: TGTGCTAGTGGTCCAGGGACAGGGAGAGATACGCAGTATTTT.

The table lists this clone with a count of one. The V gene is TRBV5-4, the J gene TRBJ1-2, with a possible D match to TRBD1 (5 bases). CDR1 and CDR2 from the germline V gene are SGHNT and YYREEE (reference sequence). Trimming stripped 7 bases from V and 8 bases from J, with 15 bases between. The CDR3 sequence is 12 residues long. The CDR3 sequence: CASQEGLGGYTF. The CDR3 DNA is TGTGCCAGCCAAGAGGGACTGGGAGGCTACACCTTC.

The chain links TRBV6-6 to TRBJ2-7, with 7 positions matching TRBD1. Germline trimming cut 0 bases from V and 3 bases from J; bases unmatched to any gene: 2. The CDR3 has 14 amino acids. From germline, CDR1 is MNHNY and CDR2 SVGAGI (reference sequence). The CDR3 DNA reads as TGTGCCAGCAGTTACTCGGGACAGAACTACGAGCAGTACTTC. Translated, it gives CASSYSGQNYEQYF.

By frequency in the sample, this clone is medium-sized. The chain couples TRBV19 to TRBJ2-7, with a tentative D call TRBD2 (5 bases). From germline, CDR1 is LNHDA and CDR2 SQIVND (reference sequence). The CDR3 has 12 amino acids. Deletions cut 1 base from V and 5 bases from J, with 6 bases between. CDR3 in amino acids: CASSIGGNEQYF. In DNA form, the CDR3 reads TGTGCCAGTAGTATAGGAGGGAACGAGCAGTACTTC.

V gene TRBV19 combines with J gene TRBJ1-2; 9 bases map to TRBD1. Germline values: CDR1 LNHDA, CDR2 SQIVND (reference sequence). The V and J ends lost 8 bases and 7 bases, in that order; junction bases with no gene match: 5. The CDR3 is made up of 12 amino acids. CDR3 DNA sequence: TGTGCCAGTGAGGACAGGGGAGGTGGCTACACCTTC. Its protein product is CASEDRGGGYTF.

V gene TRBV30 combines with J gene TRBJ1-6, with D possibly being TRBD1 (5 bases). The V and J ends lost 4 bases and 1 base respectively, with 14 bases between them. CDR1 is GTSNPN, CDR2 SVGIG, per germline (reference sequence). The CDR3 sequence is 16 residues long. Here the CDR3 reads CAWKRTLGSYNSPLHF. CDR3 coding DNA: TGTGCCTGGAAAAGGACATTAGGGTCCTATAATTCACCCCTCCACTTT.